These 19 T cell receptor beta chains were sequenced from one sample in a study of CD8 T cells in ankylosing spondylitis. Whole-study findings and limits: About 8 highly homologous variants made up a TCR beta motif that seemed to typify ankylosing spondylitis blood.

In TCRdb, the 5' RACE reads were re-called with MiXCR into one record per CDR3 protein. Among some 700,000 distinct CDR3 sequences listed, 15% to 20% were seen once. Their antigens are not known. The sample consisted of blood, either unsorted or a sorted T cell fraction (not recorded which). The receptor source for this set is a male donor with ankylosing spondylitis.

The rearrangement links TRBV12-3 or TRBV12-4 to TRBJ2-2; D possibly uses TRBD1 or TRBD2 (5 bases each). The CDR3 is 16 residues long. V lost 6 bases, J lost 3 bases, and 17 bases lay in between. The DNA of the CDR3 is TGTGCCAGCAGAATTGACCCGGGACCCGACACCGGGGAGCTGTTTTTT. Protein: CASRIDPGPDTGELFF.

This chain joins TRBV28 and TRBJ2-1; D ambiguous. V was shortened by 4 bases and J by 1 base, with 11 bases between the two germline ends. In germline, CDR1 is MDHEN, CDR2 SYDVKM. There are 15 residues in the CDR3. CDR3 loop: CASSSGQTSYNEQFF. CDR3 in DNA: TGTGCCAGCAGTTCAGGCCAAACTTCCTACAATGAGCAGTTCTTC. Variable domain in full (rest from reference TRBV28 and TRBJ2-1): DVKVTQSSRYLVKRTGEKVFLECVQDMDHENMFWYRQDPGLGLRLIYFSYDVKMKEKGDIPEGYSVSREKKERFSLILESASTNQTSMYLCASSSGQTSYNEQFFGPGTRLTVL.

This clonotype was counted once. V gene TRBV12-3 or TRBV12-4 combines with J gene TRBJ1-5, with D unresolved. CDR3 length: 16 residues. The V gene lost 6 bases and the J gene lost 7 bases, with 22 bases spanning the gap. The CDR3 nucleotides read TGTGCCAGCAGCCCACCCCGGTCGGGAGAACGGCAGCCCCAGCATTTT. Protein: CASSPPRSGERQPQHF.

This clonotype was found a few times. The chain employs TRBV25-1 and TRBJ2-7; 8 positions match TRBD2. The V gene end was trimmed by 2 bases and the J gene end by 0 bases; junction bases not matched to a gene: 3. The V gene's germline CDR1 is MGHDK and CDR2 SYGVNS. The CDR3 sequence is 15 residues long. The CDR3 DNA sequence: TGTGCCAGCAGTGAACGGGGGGGCTTCTCCTACGAGCAGTACTTC. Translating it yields CASSERGGFSYEQYF.

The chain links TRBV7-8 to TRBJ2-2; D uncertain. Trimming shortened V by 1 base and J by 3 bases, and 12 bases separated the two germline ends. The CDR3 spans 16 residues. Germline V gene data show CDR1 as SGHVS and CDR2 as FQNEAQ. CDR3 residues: CASSLGGLVDTGELFF. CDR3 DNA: TGTGCCAGCAGCTTAGGGGGTCTAGTGGACACCGGGGAGCTGTTTTTT.

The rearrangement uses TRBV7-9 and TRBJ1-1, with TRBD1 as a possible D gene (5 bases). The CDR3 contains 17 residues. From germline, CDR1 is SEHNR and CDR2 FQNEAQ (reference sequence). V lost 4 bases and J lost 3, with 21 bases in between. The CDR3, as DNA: TGTGCCAGCAGCTCAAATGGAAGGGGAGGAAAGTACACTGAAGCTTTCTTT. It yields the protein CASSSNGRGGKYTEAFF.

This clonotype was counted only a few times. The CDR3 DNA reads TGTGCCAGCAGTTACTTTGGCCTAGAGACCCAGTACTTC. It is translated as CASSYFGLETQYF. The chain combines TRBV6-6 with TRBJ2-5; D unresolved. CDR1 MNHNY and CDR2 SVGAGI come from the germline V gene (reference sequence). Trimming cost V 1 base and J 4 bases, with 7 bases left between them. The CDR3 extends over 13 amino acids.

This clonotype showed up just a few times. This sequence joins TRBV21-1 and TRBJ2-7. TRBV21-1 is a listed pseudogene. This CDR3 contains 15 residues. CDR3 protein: CASRLPTFFGWEQYF. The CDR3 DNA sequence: TGTGCCAGCAGACTGCCTACCTTTTTTGGTTGGGAGCAGTACTTC.

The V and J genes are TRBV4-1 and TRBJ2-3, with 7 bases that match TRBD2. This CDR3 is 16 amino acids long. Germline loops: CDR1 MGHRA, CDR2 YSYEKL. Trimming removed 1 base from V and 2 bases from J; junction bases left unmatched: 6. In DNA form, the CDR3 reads TGCGCCAGCAGCCAAGCGGCAGCGGGGTACACAGATACGCAGTATTTT. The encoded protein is CASSQAAAGYTDTQYF.

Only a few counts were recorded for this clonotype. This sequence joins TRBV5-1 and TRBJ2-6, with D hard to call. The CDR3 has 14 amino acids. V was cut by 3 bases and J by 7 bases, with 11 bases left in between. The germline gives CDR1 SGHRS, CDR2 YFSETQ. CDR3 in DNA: TGCGCCAGCAGCTCCGGGCCTCAAGCCAACGTCCTGACTTTC. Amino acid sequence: CASSSGPQANVLTF.

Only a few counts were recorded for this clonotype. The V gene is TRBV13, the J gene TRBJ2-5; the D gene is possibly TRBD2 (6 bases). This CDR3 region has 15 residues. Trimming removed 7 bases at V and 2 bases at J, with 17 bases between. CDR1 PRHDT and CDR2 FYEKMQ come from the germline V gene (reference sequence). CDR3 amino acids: CASKASGSGQETQYF. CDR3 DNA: TGTGCCAGCAAAGCTTCCGGTAGCGGACAAGAGACCCAGTACTTC.

The CDR3 DNA follows: TGTGCCAGCAGCTTAAATGAGGTCGGTGAGCAGTTCTTC. The encoded protein is CASSLNEVGEQFF. V usage is TRBV7-8 and J usage is TRBJ2-1; D unclear. V was pared by 2 bases and J by 9 bases, with 11 bases between. The CDR3 consists of 13 residues. Looked up from germline, CDR1 is SGHVS and CDR2 is FQNEAQ.

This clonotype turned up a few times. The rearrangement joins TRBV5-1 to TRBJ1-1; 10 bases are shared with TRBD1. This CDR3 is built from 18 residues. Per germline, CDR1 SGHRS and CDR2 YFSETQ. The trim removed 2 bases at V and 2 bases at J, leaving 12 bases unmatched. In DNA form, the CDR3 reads TGCGCCAGCAGCTTCTTCTACCGGGACAGGGGCTTAAACACTGAAGCTTTCTTT. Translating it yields CASSFFYRDRGLNTEAFF.

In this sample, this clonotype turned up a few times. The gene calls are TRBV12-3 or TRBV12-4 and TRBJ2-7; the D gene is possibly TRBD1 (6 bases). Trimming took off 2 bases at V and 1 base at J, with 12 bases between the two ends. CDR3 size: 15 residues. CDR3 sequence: CASSLRSGASYEQYF. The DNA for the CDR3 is TGTGCCAGCAGTTTAAGGTCAGGGGCATCCTACGAGCAGTACTTC.

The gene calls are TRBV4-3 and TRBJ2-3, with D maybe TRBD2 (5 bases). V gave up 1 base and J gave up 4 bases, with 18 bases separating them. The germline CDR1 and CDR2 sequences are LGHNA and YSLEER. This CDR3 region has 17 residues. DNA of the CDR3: TGCGCCAGCAGCCAAGTCCCTGGCGGGTCTGTCGCAGATACGCAGTATTTT. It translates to CASSQVPGGSVADTQYF.

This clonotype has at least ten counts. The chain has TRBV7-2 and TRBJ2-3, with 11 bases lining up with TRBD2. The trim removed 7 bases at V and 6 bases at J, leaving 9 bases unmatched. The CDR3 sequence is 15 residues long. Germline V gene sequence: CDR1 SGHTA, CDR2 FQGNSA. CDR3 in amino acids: CASTIAGGGVDTQYF. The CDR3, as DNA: TGTGCCAGCACCATAGCGGGAGGGGGGGTCGATACGCAGTATTTT.

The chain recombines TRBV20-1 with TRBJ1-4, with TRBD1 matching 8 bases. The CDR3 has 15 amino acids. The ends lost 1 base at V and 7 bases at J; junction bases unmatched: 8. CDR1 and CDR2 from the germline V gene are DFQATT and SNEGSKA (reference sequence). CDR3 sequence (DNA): TGCAGTGCTAGAGGTTCCGGACAGGGCAGTGAAAAACTGTTTTTT. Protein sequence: CSARGSGQGSEKLFF.

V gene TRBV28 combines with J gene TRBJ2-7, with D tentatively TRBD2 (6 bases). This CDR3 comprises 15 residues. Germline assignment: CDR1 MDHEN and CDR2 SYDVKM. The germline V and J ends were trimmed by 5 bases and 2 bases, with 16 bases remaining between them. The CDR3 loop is CASSLLGTGPYEQYF. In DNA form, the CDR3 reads TGTGCCAGCAGTCTTCTAGGGACTGGACCCTACGAGCAGTACTTC.

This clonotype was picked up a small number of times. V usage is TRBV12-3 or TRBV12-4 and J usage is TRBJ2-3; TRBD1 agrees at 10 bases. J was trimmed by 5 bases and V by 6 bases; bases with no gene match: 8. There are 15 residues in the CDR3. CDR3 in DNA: TGTGCCAGCAGGGGGACAGGGGTGTCTCAAGATACGCAGTATTTT. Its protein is CASRGTGVSQDTQYF.